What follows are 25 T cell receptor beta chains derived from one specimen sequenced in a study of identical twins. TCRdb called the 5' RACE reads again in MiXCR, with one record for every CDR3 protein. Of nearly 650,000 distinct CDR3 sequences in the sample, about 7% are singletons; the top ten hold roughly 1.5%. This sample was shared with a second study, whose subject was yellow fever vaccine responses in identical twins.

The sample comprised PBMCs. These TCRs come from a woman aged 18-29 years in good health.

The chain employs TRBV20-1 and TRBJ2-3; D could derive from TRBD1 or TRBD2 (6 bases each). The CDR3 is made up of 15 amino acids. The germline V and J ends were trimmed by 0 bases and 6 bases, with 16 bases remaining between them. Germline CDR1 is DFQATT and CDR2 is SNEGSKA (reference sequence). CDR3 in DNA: TGCAGTGCTAGAGATACCGGGGGCCGTGGGGATACGCAGTATTTT. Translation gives CSARDTGGRGDTQYF.

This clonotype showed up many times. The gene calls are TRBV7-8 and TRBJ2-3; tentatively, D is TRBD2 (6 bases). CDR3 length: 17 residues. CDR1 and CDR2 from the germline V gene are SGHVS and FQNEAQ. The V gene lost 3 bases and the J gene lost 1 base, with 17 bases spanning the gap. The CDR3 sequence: CASSFHPPERGTDTQYF. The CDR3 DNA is TGTGCCAGCAGCTTCCATCCTCCGGAGCGGGGCACAGATACGCAGTATTTT.

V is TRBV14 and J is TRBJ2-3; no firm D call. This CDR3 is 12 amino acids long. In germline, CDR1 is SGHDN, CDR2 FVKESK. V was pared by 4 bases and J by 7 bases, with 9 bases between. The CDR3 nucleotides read TGTGCCAGCAGCCCGATCTCTAATACGCAGTATTTT. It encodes CASSPISNTQYF. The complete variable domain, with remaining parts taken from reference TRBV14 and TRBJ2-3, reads EAGVTQFPSHSVIEKGQTVTLRCDPISGHDNLYWYRRVMGKEIKFLLHFVKESKQDESGMPNNRFLAERTGGTYSTLKVQPAELEDSGVYFCASSPISNTQYFGPGTRLTVL.

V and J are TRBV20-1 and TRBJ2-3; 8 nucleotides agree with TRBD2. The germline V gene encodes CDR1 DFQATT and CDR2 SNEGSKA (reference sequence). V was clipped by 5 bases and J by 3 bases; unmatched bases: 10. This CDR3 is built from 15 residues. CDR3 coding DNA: TGCAGTGCTTCCCGTTTAAGCGGGAGAACAGATACGCAGTATTTT. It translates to CSASRLSGRTDTQYF.

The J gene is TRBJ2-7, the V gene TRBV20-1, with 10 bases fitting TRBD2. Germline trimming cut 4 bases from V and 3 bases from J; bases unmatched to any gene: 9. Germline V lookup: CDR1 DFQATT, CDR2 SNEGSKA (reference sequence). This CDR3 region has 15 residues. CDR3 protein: CSAKEEPSGSYEQYF. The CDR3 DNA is TGCAGTGCTAAGGAAGAGCCTAGCGGGAGCTACGAGCAGTACTTC.

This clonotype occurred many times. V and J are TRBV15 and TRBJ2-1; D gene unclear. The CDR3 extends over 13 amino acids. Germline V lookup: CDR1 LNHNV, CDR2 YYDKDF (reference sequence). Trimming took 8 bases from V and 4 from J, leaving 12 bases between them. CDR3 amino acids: CATLRSDYNEQFF. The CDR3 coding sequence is TGTGCCACCCTCCGCAGCGATTACAATGAGCAGTTCTTC.

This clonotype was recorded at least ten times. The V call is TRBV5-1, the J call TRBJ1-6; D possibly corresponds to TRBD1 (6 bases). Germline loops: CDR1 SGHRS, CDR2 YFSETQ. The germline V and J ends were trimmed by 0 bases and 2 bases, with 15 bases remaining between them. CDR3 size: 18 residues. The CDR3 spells CASSLVRSPGAYNSPLHF. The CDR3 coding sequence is TGCGCCAGCAGCTTGGTGCGTTCCCCAGGGGCCTATAATTCACCCCTCCACTTT.

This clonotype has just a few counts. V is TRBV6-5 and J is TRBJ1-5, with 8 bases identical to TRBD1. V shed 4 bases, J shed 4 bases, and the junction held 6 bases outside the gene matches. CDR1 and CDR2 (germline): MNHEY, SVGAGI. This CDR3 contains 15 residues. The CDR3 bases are TGTGCCAGCAGTTCCTCTAGGACAGGGAATCAGCCCCAGCATTTT. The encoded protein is CASSSSRTGNQPQHF.

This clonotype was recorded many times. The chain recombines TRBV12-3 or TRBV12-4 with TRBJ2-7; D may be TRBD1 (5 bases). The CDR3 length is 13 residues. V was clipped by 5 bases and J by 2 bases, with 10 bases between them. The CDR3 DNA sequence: TGTGCCAGCAGTCGCAGGGCGGCCTACGAGCAGTACTTC. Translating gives CASSRRAAYEQYF.

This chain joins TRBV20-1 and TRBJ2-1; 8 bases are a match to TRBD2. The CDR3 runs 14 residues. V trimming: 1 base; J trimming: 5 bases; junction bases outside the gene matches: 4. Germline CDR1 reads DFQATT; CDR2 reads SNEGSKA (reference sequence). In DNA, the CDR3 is TGCAGTGCTAGAGCCCTAGCGGGTAACAATGAGCAGTTCTTC. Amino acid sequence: CSARALAGNNEQFF.

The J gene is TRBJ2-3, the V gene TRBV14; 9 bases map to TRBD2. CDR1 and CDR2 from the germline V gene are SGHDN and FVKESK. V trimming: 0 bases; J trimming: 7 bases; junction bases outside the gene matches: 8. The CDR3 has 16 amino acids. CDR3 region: CASSQDGLAGIYTQYF. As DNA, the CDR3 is TGTGCCAGCAGCCAAGATGGCCTAGCGGGAATCTATACGCAGTATTTT. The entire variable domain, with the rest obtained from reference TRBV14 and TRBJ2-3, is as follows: EAGVTQFPSHSVIEKGQTVTLRCDPISGHDNLYWYRRVMGKEIKFLLHFVKESKQDESGMPNNRFLAERTGGTYSTLKVQPAELEDSGVYFCASSQDGLAGIYTQYFGPGTRLTVL.

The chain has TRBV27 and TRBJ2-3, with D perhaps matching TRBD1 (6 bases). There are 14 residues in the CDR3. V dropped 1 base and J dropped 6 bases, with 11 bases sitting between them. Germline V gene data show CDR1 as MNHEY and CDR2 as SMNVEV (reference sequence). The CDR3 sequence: CASSLLGARDTQYF. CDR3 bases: TGTGCCAGCAGTTTATTGGGGGCTCGGGATACGCAGTATTTT.

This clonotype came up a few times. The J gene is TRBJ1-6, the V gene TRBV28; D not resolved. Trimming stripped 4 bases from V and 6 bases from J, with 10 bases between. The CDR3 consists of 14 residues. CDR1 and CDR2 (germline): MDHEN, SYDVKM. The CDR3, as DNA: TGTGCCAGCAGTTCCAATTCCCTTAATTCACCCCTCCACTTT. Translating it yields CASSSNSLNSPLHF.

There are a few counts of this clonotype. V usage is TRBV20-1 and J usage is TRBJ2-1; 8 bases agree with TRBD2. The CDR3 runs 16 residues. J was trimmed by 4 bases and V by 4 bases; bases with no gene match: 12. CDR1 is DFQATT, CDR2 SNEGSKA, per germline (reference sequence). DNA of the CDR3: TGCAGTGCTATTAGGGGGTCTAGCGGGCGTTACAATGAGCAGTTCTTC. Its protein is CSAIRGSSGRYNEQFF.

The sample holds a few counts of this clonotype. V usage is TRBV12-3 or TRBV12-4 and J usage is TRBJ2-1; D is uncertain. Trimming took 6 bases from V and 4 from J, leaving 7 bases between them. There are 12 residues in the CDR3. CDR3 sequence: CASSRRYNEQFF. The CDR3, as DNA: TGTGCCAGCAGCCGGAGATACAATGAGCAGTTCTTC.

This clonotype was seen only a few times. The CDR3 nucleotides are TGTGCCAGCAGCCAGGGGAGAACTAGCGGTACCACAGATACGCAGTATTTT. Amino acids: CASSQGRTSGTTDTQYF. This chain uses TRBV3-1 with TRBJ2-3; 8 bases are shared with TRBD2. With 3 bases clipped from V and 2 bases from J, the junction kept 10 bases outside the gene matches. Germline assignment: CDR1 LGHDT and CDR2 YNNKEL (reference sequence). There are 17 residues in the CDR3.

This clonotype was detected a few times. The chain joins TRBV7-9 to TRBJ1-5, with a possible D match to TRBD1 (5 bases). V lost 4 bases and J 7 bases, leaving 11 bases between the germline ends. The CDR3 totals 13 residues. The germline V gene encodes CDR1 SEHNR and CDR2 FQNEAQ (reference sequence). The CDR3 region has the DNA TGTGCCAGCAGCTCAACCTCAGGGCAGCCCCAGCATTTT. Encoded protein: CASSSTSGQPQHF.

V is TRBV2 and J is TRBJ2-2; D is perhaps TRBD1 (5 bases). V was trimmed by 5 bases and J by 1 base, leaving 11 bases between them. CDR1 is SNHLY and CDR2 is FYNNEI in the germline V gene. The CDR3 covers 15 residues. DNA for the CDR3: TGTGCCAGCAGTTCTATAACAGGGAACACCGGGGAGCTGTTTTTT. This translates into CASSSITGNTGELFF.

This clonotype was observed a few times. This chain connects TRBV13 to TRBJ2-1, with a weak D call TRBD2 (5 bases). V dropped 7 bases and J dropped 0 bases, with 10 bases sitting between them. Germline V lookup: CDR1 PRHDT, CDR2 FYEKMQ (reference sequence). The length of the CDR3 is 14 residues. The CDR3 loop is CASTPEGSYNEQFF. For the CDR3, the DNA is TGTGCCAGCACCCCCGAGGGCTCCTACAATGAGCAGTTCTTC.

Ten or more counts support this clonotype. Here the CDR3 DNA reads TGCAGTGCCCAGGTCGGGGGAACAACTAATGAAAAACTGTTTTTT. Encoded protein: CSAQVGGTTNEKLFF. The V call is TRBV20-1, the J call TRBJ1-4, with a tentative D call TRBD1 (5 bases). This CDR3 is 15 amino acids long. CDR1 and CDR2 (germline): DFQATT, SNEGSKA (reference sequence). Trimming shortened V by 6 bases and J by 0 bases, and 14 bases separated the two germline ends.

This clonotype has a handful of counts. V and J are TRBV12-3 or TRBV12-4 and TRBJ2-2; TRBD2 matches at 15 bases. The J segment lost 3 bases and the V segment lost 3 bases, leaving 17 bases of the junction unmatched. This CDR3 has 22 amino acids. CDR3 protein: CASSLDGRTSGRARIYTGELFF. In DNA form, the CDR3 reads TGTGCCAGCAGTTTGGACGGTAGGACTAGCGGGAGGGCCAGAATCTACACCGGGGAGCTGTTTTTT.

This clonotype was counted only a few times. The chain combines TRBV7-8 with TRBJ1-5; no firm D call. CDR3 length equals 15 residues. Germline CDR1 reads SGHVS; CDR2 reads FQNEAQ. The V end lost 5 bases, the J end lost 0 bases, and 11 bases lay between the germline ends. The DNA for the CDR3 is TGTGCCAGCAGCCCGGCTTGGGGTAGCAATCAGCCCCAGCATTTT. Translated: CASSPAWGSNQPQHF.

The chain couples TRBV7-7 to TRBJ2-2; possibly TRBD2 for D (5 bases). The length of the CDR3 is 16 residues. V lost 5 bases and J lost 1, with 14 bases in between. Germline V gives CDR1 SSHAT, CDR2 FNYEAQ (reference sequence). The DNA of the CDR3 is TGTGCCAGCAGCCCCCTCGTCGGGAAGAACACCGGGGAGCTGTTTTTT. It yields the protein CASSPLVGKNTGELFF.

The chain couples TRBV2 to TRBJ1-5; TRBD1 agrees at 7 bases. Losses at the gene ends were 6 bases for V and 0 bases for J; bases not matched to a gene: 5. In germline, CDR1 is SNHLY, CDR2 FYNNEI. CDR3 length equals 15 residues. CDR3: CASRGGQYSNQPQHF. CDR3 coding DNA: TGTGCCAGCAGGGGGGGACAGTATAGCAATCAGCCCCAGCATTTT. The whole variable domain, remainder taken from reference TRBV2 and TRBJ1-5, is EPEVTQTPSHQVTQMGQEVILRCVPISNHLYFYWYRQILGQKVEFLVSFYNNEISEKSEIFDDQFSVERPDGSNFTLKIRSTKLEDSAMYFCASRGGQYSNQPQHFGDGTRLSIL.

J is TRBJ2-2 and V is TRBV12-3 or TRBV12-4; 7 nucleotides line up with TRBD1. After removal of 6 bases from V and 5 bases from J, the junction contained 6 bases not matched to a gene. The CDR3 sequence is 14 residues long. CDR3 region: CASSGQVTTGELFF. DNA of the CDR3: TGTGCCAGCAGCGGACAGGTTACGACCGGGGAGCTGTTTTTT.